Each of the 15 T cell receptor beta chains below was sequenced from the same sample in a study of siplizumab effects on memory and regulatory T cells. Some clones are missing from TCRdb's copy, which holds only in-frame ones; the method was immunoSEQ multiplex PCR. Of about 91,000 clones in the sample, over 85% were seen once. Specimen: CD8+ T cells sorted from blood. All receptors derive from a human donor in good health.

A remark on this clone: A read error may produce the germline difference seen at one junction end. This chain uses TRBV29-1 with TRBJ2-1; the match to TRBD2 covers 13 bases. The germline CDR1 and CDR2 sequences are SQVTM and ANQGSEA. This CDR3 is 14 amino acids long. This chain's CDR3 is CSVEGLAGVDEQFF. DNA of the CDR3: TGCAGCGTCGAAGGACTAGCGGGAGTGGATGAGCAGTTCTTC.

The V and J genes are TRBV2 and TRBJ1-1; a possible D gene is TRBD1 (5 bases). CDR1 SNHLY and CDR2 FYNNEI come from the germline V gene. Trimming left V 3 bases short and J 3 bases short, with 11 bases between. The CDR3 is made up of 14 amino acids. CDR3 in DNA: TGTGCCAGCAGTGAGGGCAGGGAGTACACTGAAGCTTTCTTT. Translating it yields CASSEGREYTEAFF.

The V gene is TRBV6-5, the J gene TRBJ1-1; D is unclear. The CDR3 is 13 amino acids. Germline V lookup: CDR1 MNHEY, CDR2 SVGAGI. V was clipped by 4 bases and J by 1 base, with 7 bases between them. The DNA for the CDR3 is TGTGCCAGCAGTTTTGAAGGGAACACTGAAGCTTTCTTT. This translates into CASSFEGNTEAFF.

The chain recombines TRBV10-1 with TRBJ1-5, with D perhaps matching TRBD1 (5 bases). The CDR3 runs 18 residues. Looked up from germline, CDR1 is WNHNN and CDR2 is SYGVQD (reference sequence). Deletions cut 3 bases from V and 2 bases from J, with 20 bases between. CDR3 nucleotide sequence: TGCGCCAGCAGTGACGGGACGCAGGCCTGGAGTGGCAATCAGCCCCAGCATTTT. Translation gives CASSDGTQAWSGNQPQHF.

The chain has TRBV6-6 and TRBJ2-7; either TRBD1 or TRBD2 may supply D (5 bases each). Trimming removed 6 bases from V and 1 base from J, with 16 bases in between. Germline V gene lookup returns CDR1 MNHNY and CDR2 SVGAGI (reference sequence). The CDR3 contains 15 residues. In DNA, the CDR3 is TGTGCCAGCAGAGGGGACGGTCCCAGGTCCTACGAGCAGTACTTC. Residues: CASRGDGPRSYEQYF.

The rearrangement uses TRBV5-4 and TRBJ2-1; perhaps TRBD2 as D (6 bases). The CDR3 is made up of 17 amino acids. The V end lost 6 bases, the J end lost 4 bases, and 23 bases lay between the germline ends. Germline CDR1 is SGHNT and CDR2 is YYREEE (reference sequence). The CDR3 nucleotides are TGTGCCAGCACCCCGGCCCCCACGGGGGACTCTTACAATGAGCAGTTCTTC. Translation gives CASTPAPTGDSYNEQFF.

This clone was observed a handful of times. Here the CDR3 DNA reads TGTGCCAGCAGCTCTACCCGACAGGGGGCAAACACTGAAGCTTTCTTT. Its protein is CASSSTRQGANTEAFF. The chain has TRBV21-1 and TRBJ1-1; TRBD1, the table's D call, was not compared with the DNA. TRBV21-1 is recorded as a pseudogene. There are 16 residues in the CDR3.

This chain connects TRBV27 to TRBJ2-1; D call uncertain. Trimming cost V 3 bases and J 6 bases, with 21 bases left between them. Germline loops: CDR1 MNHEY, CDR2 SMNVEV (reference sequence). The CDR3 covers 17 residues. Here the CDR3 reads CASSFSGSNPPGNEQFF. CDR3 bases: TGTGCCAGCAGTTTCTCCGGGTCTAATCCGCCCGGCAATGAGCAGTTCTTC.

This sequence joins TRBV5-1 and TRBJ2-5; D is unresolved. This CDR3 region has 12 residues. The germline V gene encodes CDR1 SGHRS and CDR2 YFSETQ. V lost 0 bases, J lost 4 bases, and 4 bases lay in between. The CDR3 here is CASSLDLETQYF. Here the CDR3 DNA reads TGCGCCAGCAGCTTGGATTTAGAGACCCAGTACTTC.

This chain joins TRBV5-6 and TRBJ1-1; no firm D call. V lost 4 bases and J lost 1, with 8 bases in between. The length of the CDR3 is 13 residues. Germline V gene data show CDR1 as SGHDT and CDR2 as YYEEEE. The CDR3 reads CASSRPGNTEAFF. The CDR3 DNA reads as TGTGCCAGCAGCCGCCCAGGGAACACTGAAGCTTTCTTT.

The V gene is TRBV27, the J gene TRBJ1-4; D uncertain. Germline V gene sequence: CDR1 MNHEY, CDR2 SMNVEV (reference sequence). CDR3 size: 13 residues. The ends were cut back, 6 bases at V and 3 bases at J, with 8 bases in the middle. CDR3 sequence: CASSQGPNEKLFF. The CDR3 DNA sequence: TGTGCCAGCAGCCAAGGACCTAATGAAAAACTGTTTTTT.

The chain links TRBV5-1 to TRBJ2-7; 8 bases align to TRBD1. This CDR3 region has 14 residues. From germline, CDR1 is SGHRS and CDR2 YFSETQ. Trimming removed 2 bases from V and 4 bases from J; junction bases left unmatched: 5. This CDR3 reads CASSLGQGVYEQYF. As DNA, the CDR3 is TGCGCCAGCAGCTTAGGACAGGGCGTGTACGAGCAGTACTTC.

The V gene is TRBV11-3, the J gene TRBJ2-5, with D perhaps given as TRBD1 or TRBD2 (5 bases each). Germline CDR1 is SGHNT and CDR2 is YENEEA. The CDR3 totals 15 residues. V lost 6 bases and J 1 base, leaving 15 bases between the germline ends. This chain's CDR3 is CASRGVASSQETQYF. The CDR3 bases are TGTGCCAGCAGGGGGGTGGCGTCAAGCCAAGAGACCCAGTACTTC.

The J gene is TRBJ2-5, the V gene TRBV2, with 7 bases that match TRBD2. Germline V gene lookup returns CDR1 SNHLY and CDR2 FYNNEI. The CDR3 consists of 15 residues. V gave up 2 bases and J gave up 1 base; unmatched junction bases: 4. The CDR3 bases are TGTGCCAGCAGTGAATTAGAGCGGGGCCAAGAGACCCAGTACTTC. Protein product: CASSELERGQETQYF.

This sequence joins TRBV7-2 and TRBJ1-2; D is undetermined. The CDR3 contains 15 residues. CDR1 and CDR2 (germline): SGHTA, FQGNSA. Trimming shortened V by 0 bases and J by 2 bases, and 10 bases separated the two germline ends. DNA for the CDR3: TGTGCCAGCAGCTTAGCTTGGGCAGTCAACTATGGCTACACCTTC. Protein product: CASSLAWAVNYGYTF.